What follows is one T cell receptor beta chain and its context. Participants, about 18 to 100 years old, spanned 25 or so US areas. Grouping used clinical history reported by participants in a survey and questionnaire. This sample is part of a study of blood T cell repertoires in COVID-19. About the study: From the United States, Italy and Spain came samples of acute and convalescent COVID-19.

Germline V gene data show CDR1 as SGDLS and CDR2 as YYNGEE. The V and J ends lost 2 bases and 0 bases respectively, with 9 bases between them. The CDR3 totals 14 residues. Original analysis: Reference gene primer amplification gave nucleated cell count estimates. Produced via immunoSEQ multiplex PCR; TCRdb's table is partial and in-frame only. V, J and clone size are those of that table, while D and trimming were read from the DNA. The sample holds about 320,000 clones, about 92% seen once. The source is a man in his 60s who had recovered from COVID-19. The material sequenced was PBMCs or T cells enriched from blood (not recorded which). The chain has TRBV9 and TRBJ2-7; a possible D gene is TRBD2 (6 bases). CDR3 amino acids: CASSVGTFSYEQYF. The CDR3 DNA reads as TGTGCCAGCAGCGTTGGGACTTTCTCCTACGAGCAGTACTTC.